A selection of T cell receptor beta chains follows, all from one sample in a study of regulatory T cells in long-lasting Graves disease. MiXCR was run by TCRdb on the multiplex PCR reads, yielding one entry per CDR3 protein. The table lists about 610,000 distinct CDR3 sequences, roughly a sixth of them singletons. These data were also filed under a second study, of T cells in Graves' hyperthyroidism and ophthalmopathy.

Sample: peripheral blood mononuclear cells (PBMCs), taken at new diagnosis, from a patient treated with antithyroid drugs. These receptors were collected from a man younger than 35 with Graves disease. Both conserved end residues are part of each CDR3. The D gene is left open where the match is weak. Clone size is not always given. Where it is, it says once, few, many or a class for expanded clones.

size,D,V,J,CDR3,DNA
NA,NA,TRBV5-5,TRBJ2-1,CASTRHVQGGVDEQFF,TGTGCCAGCACCCGGCACGTACAGGGTGGGGTCGATGAGCAGTTCTTC
NA,NA,TRBV20-1,TRBJ1-2,CSAHQVGGGIYGYTF,TGCAGTGCACATCAGGTGGGGGGCGGAATCTATGGCTACACCTTC
NA,NA,TRBV6-2/TRBV6-3,TRBJ2-4,CASSNHRRIGGNIQYF,TGTGCCAGCAGTAATCACAGACGTATCGGCGGAAACATTCAGTACTTC
NA,NA,TRBV28,TRBJ2-1,CASSTPGQGTYNEQFF,TGTGCCAGCAGTACTCCGGGACAAGGCACTTACAATGAGCAGTTCTTC
many,NA,TRBV30,TRBJ2-7,CAWSQGDYEQYF,TGTGCCTGGAGTCAAGGGGACTACGAGCAGTACTTC
many,TRBD1,TRBV18,TRBJ1-4,CASSPYPGTGTEKLFF,TGTGCCAGCTCACCATATCCCGGGACAGGGACTGAAAAACTGTTTTTT
NA,NA,TRBV7-9,TRBJ2-1,CASSPGRISYNEQFF,TGTGCCAGCAGCCCGGGACGGATCTCCTACAATGAGCAGTTCTTC
many,NA,TRBV27,TRBJ2-7,CASSVRAGFYEQYF,TGTGCCAGCAGCGTGCGAGCCGGTTTTTACGAGCAGTACTTC
NA,TRBD1,TRBV2,TRBJ2-7,CASKLGQNQNEQYF,TGTGCCAGCAAGTTGGGACAGAATCAGAACGAGCAGTACTTC
NA,TRBD1,TRBV19,TRBJ2-2,CASRSTGATGELFF,TGTGCCAGTAGGTCCACAGGGGCCACCGGGGAGCTGTTTTTT
many,NA,TRBV29-1,TRBJ1-1,CSVGGVGSEAFF,TGCAGCGTGGGGGGGGTCGGGTCTGAAGCTTTCTTT
NA,NA,TRBV9,TRBJ2-3,CASSDGVAEYTDTQYF,TGTGCCAGCAGCGATGGGGTAGCGGAGTACACAGATACGCAGTATTTT
few,NA,TRBV29-1,TRBJ2-7,CSVTAHNYEQYF,TGCAGCGTTACGGCTCACAACTACGAGCAGTACTTC
few,NA,TRBV5-6,TRBJ2-3,CASSYRGADTQYF,TGTGCCAGCAGCTATAGGGGTGCAGATACGCAGTATTTT
NA,NA,TRBV27,TRBJ1-2,CASSPQGLGGYTF,TGTGCCAGCAGTCCGCAGGGGCTCGGTGGCTACACCTTC
few,NA,TRBV27,TRBJ1-5,CASSLGRYSNQPQHF,TGTGCCAGCAGTTTAGGCCGTTATAGCAATCAGCCCCAGCATTTT
NA,TRBD1,TRBV5-4,TRBJ1-2,CASSSSAGGDYGYTF,TGTGCCAGCAGCTCTTCGGCAGGGGGCGACTATGGCTACACCTTC
few,TRBD1,TRBV2,TRBJ2-3,CASSIHRGVTDTQYF,TGTGCCAGCAGTATTCACAGGGGTGTCACAGATACGCAGTATTTT
NA,NA,TRBV6-1,TRBJ1-2,CASSRDPINYGYTF,TGTGCCAGCAGTCGGGACCCAATAAACTATGGCTACACCTTC
few,TRBD2,TRBV6-1,TRBJ2-2,CASTPWAGGPAGELFF,TGTGCCAGCACTCCTTGGGCGGGAGGCCCAGCCGGGGAGCTGTTTTTT
many,NA,TRBV6-5,TRBJ2-1,CASSYSLAPEQFF,TGTGCCAGCAGTTACTCTTTAGCGCCTGAGCAGTTCTTC
NA,NA,TRBV10-3,TRBJ1-2,CAIIGGYTF,TGTGCCATCATAGGGGGCTACACCTTC
NA,NA,TRBV9,TRBJ1-3,CASSPRLDLAGNTIYF,TGTGCCAGCAGCCCCCGATTAGATTTAGCCGGAAACACCATATATTTT
NA,TRBD1,TRBV2,TRBJ1-4,CASSEGQGSGTTNEKLFF,TGTGCCAGCAGTGAAGGACAGGGGAGTGGGACAACTAATGAAAAACTGTTTTTT
NA,NA,TRBV9,TRBJ2-6,CASSVGAPGVGANVLTF,TGTGCCAGCAGCGTAGGTGCCCCTGGGGTAGGGGCCAACGTCCTGACTTTC
NA,NA,TRBV14,TRBJ2-3,CASSQAGADTQYF,TGTGCCAGCAGCCAAGCTGGGGCGGATACGCAGTATTTT
many,NA,TRBV15,TRBJ2-7,CATSRGGGNRERSYEQYF,TGTGCCACCAGCAGAGGAGGAGGGAACAGGGAGAGGTCCTACGAGCAGTACTTC
few,NA,TRBV19,TRBJ1-5,CASTTGYRYQPQHF,TGTGCCAGTACCACAGGGTATCGGTATCAGCCCCAGCATTTT
many,TRBD2,TRBV7-9,TRBJ2-3,CASSLGGRKSTDTQYF,TGTGCCAGCAGCTTGGGAGGGCGAAAGAGCACAGATACGCAGTATTTT
NA,TRBD1,TRBV6-2/TRBV6-3,TRBJ2-7,CASSYSKTPDRDRSYEQYF,TGTGCCAGCAGCTACTCGAAGACGCCCGACCGGGACAGGTCTTACGAGCAGTACTTC
few,NA,TRBV24-1,TRBJ1-1,CATSEGGRMNTEAFF,TGTGCCACCAGTGAGGGGGGCAGGATGAACACTGAAGCTTTCTTT
few,NA,TRBV4-1,TRBJ2-5,CASSPTDLQETQYF,TGCGCCAGCAGCCCGACAGACCTACAAGAGACCCAGTACTTC